This T cell receptor (beta chain) emerged from a study of T cell repertoires in ileal Crohn's disease. Here immunoSEQ multiplex PCR was the method, and the copy in TCRdb shows in-frame clones only, minus some. The sample records about 7,400 clones, about four fifths being singletons. CDR1 is MNHEY and CDR2 is SVGAGI in the germline V gene. This CDR3 is built from 15 residues. Trimming took 6 bases from V and 6 from J; bases not matched to a gene: 9. About this clone itself: Other nucleotide sequences from this sample produce the same CDR3.

The specimen sequenced was ileal tissue. This sequence joins TRBV6-5 and TRBJ2-3; the match to TRBD2 covers 10 bases. This clonotype originated in an adult with Crohn's disease. For the CDR3, the DNA is TGTGCCAGCAGCCCTCTAGCGGGGGAATGGGATACGCAGTATTTT. Translated, it gives CASSPLAGEWDTQYF.